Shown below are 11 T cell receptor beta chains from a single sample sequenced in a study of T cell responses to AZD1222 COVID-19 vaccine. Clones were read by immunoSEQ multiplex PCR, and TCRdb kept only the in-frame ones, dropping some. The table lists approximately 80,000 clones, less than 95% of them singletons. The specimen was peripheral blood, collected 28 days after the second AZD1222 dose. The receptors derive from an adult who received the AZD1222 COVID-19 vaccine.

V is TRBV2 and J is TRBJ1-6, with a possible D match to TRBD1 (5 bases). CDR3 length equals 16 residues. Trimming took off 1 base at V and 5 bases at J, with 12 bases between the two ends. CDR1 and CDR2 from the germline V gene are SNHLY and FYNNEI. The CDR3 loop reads CASSEESTVNNSPLHF. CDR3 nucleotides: TGTGCCAGCAGTGAAGAGTCGACAGTCAATAATTCACCCCTCCACTTT.

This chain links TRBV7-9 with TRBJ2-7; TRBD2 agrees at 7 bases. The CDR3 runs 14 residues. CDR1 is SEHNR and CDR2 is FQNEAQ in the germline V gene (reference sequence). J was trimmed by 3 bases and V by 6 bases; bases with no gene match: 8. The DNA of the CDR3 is TGTGCCAGCAGGCGGGCGGGGGAGAACTACGAGCAGTACTTC. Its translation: CASRRAGENYEQYF. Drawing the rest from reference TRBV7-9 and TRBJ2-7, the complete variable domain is DTGVSQNPRHKITKRGQNVTFRCDPISEHNRLYWYRQTLGQGPEFLTYFQNEAQLEKSRLLSDRFSAERPKGSFSTLEIQRTEQGDSAMYLCASRRAGENYEQYFGPGTRLTVT.

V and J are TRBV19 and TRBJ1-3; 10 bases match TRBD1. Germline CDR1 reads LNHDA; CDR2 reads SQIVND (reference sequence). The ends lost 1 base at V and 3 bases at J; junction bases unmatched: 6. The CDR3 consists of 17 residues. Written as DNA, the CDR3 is TGTGCCAGTAGTATAGTTCCGGGACAGGGGAGTGGAAACACCATATATTTT. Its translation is CASSIVPGQGSGNTIYF.

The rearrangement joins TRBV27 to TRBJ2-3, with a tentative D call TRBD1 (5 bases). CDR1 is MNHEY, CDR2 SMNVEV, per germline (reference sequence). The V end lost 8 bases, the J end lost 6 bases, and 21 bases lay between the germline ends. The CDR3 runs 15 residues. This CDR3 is CASRKHARVGDTQYF. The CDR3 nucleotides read TGTGCCAGCCGCAAACACGCCAGGGTGGGGGATACGCAGTATTTT.

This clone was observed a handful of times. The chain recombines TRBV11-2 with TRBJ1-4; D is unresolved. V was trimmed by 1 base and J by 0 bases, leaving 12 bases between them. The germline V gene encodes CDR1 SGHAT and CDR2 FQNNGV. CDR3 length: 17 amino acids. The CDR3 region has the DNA TGTGCCAGCAGCTTAGTGGCCAGGAGTCCAACTAATGAAAAACTGTTTTTT. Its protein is CASSLVARSPTNEKLFF.

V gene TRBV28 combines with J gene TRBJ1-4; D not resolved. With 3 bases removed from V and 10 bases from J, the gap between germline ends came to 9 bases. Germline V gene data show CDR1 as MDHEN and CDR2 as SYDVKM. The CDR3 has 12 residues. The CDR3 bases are TGTGCCAGCAGTTTCGGGCAGTCAAAACTGTTTTTT. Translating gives CASSFGQSKLFF.

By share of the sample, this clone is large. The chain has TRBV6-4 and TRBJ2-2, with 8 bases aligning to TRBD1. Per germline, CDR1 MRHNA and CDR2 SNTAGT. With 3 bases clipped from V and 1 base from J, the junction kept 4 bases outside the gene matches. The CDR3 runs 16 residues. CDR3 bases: TGTGCCAGCAGTGAAGCAGGGGGCATGAACACCGGGGAGCTGTTTTTT. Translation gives CASSEAGGMNTGELFF.

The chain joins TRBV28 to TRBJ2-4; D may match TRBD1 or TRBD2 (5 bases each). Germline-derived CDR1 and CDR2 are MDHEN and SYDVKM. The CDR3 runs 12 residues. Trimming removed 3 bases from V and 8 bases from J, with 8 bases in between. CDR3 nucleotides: TGTGCCAGCAGTTTCGGGGCGGACATTCAGTACTTC. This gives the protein CASSFGADIQYF.

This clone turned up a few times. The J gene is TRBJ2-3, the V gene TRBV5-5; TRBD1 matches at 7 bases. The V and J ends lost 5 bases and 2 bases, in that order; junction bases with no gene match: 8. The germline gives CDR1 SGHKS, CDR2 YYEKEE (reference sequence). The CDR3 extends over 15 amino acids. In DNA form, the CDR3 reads TGTGCCAGCAGTTTGACAGGGACGGTCACAGATACGCAGTATTTT. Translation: CASSLTGTVTDTQYF.

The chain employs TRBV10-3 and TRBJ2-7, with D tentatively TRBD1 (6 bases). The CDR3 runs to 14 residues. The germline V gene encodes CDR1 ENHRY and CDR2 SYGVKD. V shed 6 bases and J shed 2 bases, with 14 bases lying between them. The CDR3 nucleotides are TGTGCCATCAGCGACAGACAGGAGACCTACGAGCAGTACTTC. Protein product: CAISDRQETYEQYF.

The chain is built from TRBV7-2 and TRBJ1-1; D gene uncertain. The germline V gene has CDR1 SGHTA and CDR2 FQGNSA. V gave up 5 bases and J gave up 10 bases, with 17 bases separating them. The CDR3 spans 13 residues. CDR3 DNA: TGTGCCAGCAGCCCAGAGGAAGGTTCGGTAGCTTTCTTT. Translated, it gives CASSPEEGSVAFF.